This T cell receptor (beta chain) appears in the sequencing data of a study of cytomegalovirus exposure and HLA in healthy donors. Study in general: In an early release, HLA-typed donors contributed tens of millions of unique TCR sequences.

Vbeta (60) and Jbeta (13) primers were used in the PCR. TCRdb's copy holds only in-frame clones and misses some; the assay was immunoSEQ multiplex PCR. Recorded for this sample: 50,000 to 60,000 clones. Study-level results: The Asian-associated ancestry cluster reportedly had fewer N-insertions than the roughly 670-donor mean in a later analysis. Immune exposure was documented only through CMV serostatus.

A note on this clone: Antigen unknown.

The CDR3 loop spans 14 amino acids. Per germline, CDR1 KGHSH and CDR2 LQKENI. Trimming shortened V by 4 bases and J by 8 bases, and 17 bases separated the two germline ends. The sample consisted of PBMCs. The sequence was collected from a male donor in good health and CMV-seronegative. The chain uses TRBV18 and TRBJ1-1; the D gene is possibly TRBD1 (6 bases). CDR3 nucleotide sequence: TGTGCCAGCTCACGGATTACAGGGATTTCGGAAGCTTTCTTT. It codes for CASSRITGISEAFF.